One sample yielded the 8 T cell receptor beta chains listed below, sequenced in a study of prognosis after radiotherapy for stage I lung cancer. TCR beta CDR3 was amplified from genomic DNA by two-round multiplex PCR. With primers specific to each TRBV and TRBJ gene, the first-round PCR was performed. TCRdb analysed the multiplex PCR reads with MiXCR anew, one entry per CDR3 protein. Of about 51,000 distinct CDR3 sequences in the sample, 30% to 40% were seen once. Sequences were derived from PBMCs, sampled before or after stereotactic body radiation therapy (not recorded which). These receptors came from a donor aged 50 or older with non-small cell lung cancer.

This clonotype was seen at least ten times. The chain combines TRBV6-1 with TRBJ2-3; either TRBD1 or TRBD2 may supply D (5 bases each). The CDR3 has 16 amino acids. Germline CDR1 is MNHNS and CDR2 is SASEGT. The V gene lost 6 bases and the J gene lost 4 bases, with 20 bases spanning the gap. CDR3 bases: TGTGCCAGCAGAGGGACCCAAAACCCGAGGGCAGATACGCAGTATTTT. It encodes CASRGTQNPRADTQYF.

This clonotype showed up many times. J is TRBJ1-1 and V is TRBV19; tentatively, D is TRBD1 (6 bases). Germline lookup yields CDR1 LNHDA and CDR2 SQIVND (reference sequence). The CDR3 runs to 16 residues. The V and J ends lost 6 bases and 5 bases respectively, with 22 bases between them. This chain's CDR3 is CASRTQGRLGGTEAFF. In DNA, the CDR3 is TGTGCCAGTAGAACTCAAGGTCGACTAGGGGGGACTGAAGCTTTCTTT.

At least ten counts were recorded for this clonotype. The chain links TRBV9 to TRBJ2-1; D unclear. The V gene's germline CDR1 is SGDLS and CDR2 YYNGEE. The CDR3 consists of 16 residues. V lost 0 bases and J 6 bases, leaving 16 bases between the germline ends. CDR3 coding DNA: TGTGCCAGCAGCGTAGCTGGCAGAGGTGGGGTCAATGAGCAGTTCTTC. This translates into CASSVAGRGGVNEQFF.

This chain uses TRBV6-1 with TRBJ2-7, with TRBD1 as a possible D gene (5 bases). The V and J ends lost 8 bases and 6 bases respectively, with 32 bases between them. The CDR3 consists of 18 residues. Germline V gives CDR1 MNHNS, CDR2 SASEGT. CDR3 sequence reads: CASLNRQSLFRSPAEQYF. DNA of the CDR3: TGTGCCAGCCTAAACCGACAGAGCCTCTTCCGTAGTCCCGCCGAGCAGTACTTC.

The J gene is TRBJ2-1, the V gene TRBV12-3 or TRBV12-4, with D possibly TRBD2 on 5 matching bases. The CDR3 loop spans 14 amino acids. V lost 4 bases and J 9 bases, leaving 16 bases between the germline ends. The CDR3 region is CASSSDRLLTEQFF. In DNA form, the CDR3 reads TGTGCCAGCAGTTCCGACCGACTACTGACTGAGCAGTTCTTC.

The chain employs TRBV6-2 or TRBV6-3 and TRBJ1-1; maybe TRBD1 (5 bases). The CDR3 contains 14 residues. Germline loops: CDR1 MNHEY, CDR2 SVGEGT. V shed 2 bases and J shed 7 bases, with 14 bases lying between them. DNA of the CDR3: TGTGCCAGCAGTTACAAACAGGCAAGAGGTGAAGCTTTCTTT. Amino acids: CASSYKQARGEAFF.

This clonotype was seen repeatedly, ten times or more. The chain carries TRBV6-2 or TRBV6-3 and TRBJ2-1; D not certain. Germline assignment: CDR1 MNHEY and CDR2 SVGEGT. Trimming took off 3 bases at V and 7 bases at J, with 16 bases between the two ends. The CDR3 consists of 15 residues. The CDR3 DNA reads TGTGCCAGCAGTTATGGGTCGCCCTCTGGGAATGAGCAGTTCTTC. It is translated as CASSYGSPSGNEQFF.

Concerning this clonotype itself: A far more abundant clone sits one base away, making this likely a read error. The chain combines TRBV7-9 with TRBJ2-1; D possibly uses TRBD1 or TRBD2 (6 bases each). The CDR3 has 16 residues. The germline V gene has CDR1 SEHNR and CDR2 FQNEAQ (reference sequence). The V end was cut by 5 bases, the J end by 10 bases, with 24 bases between. CDR3 in amino acids: CASSPDPEGGLREQFF. The DNA for the CDR3 is TGTGCCAGCAGCCCGGACCCCGAGGGGGGCCTAAGGGAGCAGTTCTTC.